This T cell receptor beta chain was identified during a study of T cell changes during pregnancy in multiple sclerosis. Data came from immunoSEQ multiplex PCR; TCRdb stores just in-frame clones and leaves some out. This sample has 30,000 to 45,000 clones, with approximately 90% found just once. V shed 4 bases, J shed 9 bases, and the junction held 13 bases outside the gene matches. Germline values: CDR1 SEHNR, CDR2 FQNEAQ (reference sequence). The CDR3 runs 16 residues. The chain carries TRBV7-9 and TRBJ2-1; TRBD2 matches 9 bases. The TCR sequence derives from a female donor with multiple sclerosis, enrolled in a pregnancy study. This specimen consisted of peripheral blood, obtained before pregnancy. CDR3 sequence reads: CASSSYSGRLVCEQFF. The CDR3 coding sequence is TGTGCCAGCAGCTCCTATAGCGGGAGATTGGTCTGTGAGCAGTTCTTC. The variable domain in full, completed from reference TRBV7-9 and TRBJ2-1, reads DTGVSQNPRHKITKRGQNVTFRCDPISEHNRLYWYRQTLGQGPEFLTYFQNEAQLEKSRLLSDRFSAERPKGSFSTLEIQRTEQGDSAMYLCASSSYSGRLVCEQFFGPGTRLTVL.